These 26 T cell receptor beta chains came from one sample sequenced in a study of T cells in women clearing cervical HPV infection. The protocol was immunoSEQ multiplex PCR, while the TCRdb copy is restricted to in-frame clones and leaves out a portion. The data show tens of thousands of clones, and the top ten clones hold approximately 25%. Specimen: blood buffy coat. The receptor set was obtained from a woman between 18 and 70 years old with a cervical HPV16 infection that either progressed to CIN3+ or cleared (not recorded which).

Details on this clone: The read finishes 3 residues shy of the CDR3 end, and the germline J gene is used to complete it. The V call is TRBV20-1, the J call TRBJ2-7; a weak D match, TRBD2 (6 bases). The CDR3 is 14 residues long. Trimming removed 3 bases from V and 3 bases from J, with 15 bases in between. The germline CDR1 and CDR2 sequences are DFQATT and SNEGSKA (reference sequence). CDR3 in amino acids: CSARDRGVSYEQYF. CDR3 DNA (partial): TGCAGTGCTAGGGATCGCGGGGTTAGCTACGAG.

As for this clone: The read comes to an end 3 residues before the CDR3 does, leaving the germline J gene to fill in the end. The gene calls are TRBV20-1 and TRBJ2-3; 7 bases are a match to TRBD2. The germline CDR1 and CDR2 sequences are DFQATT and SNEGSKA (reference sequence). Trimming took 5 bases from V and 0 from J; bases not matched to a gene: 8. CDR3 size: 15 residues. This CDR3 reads CSAGDLAESTDTQYF. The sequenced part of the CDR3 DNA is TGCAGTGCTGGGGACCTAGCGGAGAGCACAGATACG.

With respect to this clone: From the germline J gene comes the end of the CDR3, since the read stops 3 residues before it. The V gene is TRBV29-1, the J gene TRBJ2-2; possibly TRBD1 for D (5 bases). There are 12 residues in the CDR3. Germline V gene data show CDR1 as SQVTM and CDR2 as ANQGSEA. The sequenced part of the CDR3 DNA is TGCAGCGTTGGGGCAGGGAATGAAAAG. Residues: CSVGAGNEK. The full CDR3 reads CSVGAGNEKLFF.

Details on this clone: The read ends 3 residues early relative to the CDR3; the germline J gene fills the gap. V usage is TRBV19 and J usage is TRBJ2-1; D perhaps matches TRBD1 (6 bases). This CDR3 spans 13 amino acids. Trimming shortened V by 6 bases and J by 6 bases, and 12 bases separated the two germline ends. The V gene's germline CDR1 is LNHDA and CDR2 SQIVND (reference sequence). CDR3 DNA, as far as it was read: TGTGCCAGTAGCTCACAGGGTTCCAATGAG. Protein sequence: CASSSQGSNE. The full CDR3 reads CASSSQGSNEQFF.

The chain's CDR3 is CASSPGTSYSPLHF. Incomplete CDR3 DNA: TGTGCCAGCAGCCCCGGGACATCTTATTCACCC. This rearrangement joins TRBV7-2 to TRBJ1-6, with a weak D call TRBD1 (6 bases). The read is 3 residues too short to cover the CDR3 end, so that end is filled in from the germline J gene. This CDR3 contains 14 residues. V was trimmed by 5 bases and J by 8 bases, leaving 13 bases between them. Looked up from germline, CDR1 is SGHTA and CDR2 is FQGNSA.

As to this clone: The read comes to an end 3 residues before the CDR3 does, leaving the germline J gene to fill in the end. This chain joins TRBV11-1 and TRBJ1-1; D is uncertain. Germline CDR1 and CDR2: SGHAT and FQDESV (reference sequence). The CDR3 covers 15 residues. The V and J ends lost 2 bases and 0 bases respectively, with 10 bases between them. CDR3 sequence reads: CASSLWPGVNTEAFF. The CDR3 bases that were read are TGTGCCAGCAGCTTATGGCCAGGAGTGAACACTGAA.

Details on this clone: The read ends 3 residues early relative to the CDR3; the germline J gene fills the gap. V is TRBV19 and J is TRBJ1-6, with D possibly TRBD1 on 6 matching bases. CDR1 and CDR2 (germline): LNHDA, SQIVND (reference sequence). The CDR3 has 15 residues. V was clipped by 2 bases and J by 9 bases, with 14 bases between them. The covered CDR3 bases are TGTGCCAGTAGTATATTGATACAGGGTGGTTCACCC. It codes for CASSILIQGGSP. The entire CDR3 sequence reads CASSILIQGGSPLHF.

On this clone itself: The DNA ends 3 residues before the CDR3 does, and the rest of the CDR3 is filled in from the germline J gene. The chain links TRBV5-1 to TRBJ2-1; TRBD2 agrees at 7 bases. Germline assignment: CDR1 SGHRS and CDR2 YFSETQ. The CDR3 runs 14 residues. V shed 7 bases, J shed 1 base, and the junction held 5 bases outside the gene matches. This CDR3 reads CASSPGLSYNEQFF. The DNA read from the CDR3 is TGCGCCAGCTCCCCGGGACTATCCTACAATGAG.

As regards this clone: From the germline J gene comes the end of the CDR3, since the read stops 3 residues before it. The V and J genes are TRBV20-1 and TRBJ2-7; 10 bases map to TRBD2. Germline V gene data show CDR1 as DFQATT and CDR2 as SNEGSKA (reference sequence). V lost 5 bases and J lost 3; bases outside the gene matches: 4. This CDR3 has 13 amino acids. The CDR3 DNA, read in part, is TGCAGTGCTCTTAGCGGGAGGATCTACGAG. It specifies CSALSGRIYE. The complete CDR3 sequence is CSALSGRIYEQYF.

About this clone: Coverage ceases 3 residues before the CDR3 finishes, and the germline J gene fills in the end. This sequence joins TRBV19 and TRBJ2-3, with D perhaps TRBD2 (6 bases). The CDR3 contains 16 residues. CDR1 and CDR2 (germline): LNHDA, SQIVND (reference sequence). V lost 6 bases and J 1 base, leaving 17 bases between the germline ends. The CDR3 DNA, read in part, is TGTGCCAGTAGACCGCTCGGGCCGGGGGGCACAGATACG. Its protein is CASRPLGPGGTDT. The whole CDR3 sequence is CASRPLGPGGTDTQYF. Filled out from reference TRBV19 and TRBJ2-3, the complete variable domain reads DGGITQSPKYLFRKEGQNVTLSCEQNLNHDAMYWYRQDPGQGLRLIYYSQIVNDFQKGDIAEGYSVSREKKESFPLTVTSAQKNPTAFYLCASRPLGPGGTDTQYFGPGTRLTVL.

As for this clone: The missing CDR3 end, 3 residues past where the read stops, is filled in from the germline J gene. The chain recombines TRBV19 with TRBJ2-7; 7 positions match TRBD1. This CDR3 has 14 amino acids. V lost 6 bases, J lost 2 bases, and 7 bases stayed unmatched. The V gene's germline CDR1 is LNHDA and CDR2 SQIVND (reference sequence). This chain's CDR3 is CASSRSDRAYEQYF. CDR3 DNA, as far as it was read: TGTGCCAGTAGCAGGAGCGACAGGGCCTACGAG.

This chain's CDR3 is CASRETSGGETQYF. The CDR3 bases that were read are TGTGCCAGCAGAGAGACTAGCGGGGGAGAGACC. The chain joins TRBV12-3 or TRBV12-4 to TRBJ2-5; 12 positions agree with TRBD2. Coverage ceases 3 residues before the CDR3 finishes, and the germline J gene fills in the end. V gave up 6 bases and J gave up 4 bases; unmatched junction bases: 3. The CDR3 length is 14 residues.

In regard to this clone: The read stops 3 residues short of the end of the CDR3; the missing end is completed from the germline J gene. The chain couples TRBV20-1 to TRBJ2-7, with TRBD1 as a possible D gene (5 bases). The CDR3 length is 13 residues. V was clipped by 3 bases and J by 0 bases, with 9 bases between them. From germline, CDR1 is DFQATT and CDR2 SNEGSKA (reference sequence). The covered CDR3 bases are TGCAGTGCTAGCAGGGTGGACTCCTACGAG. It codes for CSASRVDSYE. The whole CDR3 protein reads CSASRVDSYEQYF.

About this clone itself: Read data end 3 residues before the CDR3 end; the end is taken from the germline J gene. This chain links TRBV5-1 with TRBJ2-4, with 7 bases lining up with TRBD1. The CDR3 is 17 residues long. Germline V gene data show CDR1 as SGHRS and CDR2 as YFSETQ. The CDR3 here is CASSSTDRDSYNYGQYF. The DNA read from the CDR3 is TGCGCCAGCAGCTCAACTGACCGGGACAGCTATAACTATGGT.

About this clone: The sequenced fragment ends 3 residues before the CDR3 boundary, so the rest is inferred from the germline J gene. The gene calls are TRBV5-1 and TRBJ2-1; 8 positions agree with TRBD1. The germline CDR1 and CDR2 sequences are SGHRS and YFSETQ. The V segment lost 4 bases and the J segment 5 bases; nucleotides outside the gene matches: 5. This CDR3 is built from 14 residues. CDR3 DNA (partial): TGCGCCAGCAGCACCAGGGGGCAAGACAATGAG. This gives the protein CASSTRGQDNE. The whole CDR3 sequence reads CASSTRGQDNEQFF.

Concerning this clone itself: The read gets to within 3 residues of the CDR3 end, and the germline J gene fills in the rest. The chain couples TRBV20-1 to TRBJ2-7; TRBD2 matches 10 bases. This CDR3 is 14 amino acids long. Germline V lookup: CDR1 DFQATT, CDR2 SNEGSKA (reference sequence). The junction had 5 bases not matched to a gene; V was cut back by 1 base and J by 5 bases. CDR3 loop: CSARGLTSGDEQYF. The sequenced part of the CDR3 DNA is TGCAGTGCTAGAGGTCTTACTAGCGGGGACGAG.

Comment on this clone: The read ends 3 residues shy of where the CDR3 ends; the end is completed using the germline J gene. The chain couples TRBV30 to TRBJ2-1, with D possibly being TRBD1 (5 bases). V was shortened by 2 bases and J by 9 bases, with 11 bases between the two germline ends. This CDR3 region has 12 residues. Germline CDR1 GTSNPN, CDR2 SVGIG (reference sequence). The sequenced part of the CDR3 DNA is TGTGCCTGGAGTCTTCAGGGATTTGAG. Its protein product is CAWSLQGFE. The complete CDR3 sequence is CAWSLQGFEQFF.

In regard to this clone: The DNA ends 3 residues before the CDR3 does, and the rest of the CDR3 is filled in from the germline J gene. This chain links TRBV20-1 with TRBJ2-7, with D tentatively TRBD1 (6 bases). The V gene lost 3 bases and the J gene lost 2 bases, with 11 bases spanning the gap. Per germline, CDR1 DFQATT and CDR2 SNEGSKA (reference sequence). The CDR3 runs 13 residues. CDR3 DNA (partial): TGCAGTGCTAGTGGGAACAGGGCCTACGAG. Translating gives CSASGNRAYE. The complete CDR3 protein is CSASGNRAYEQYF.

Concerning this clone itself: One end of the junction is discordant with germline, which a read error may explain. CDR3 sequence: CASSGRNSGANVLTF. Incomplete CDR3 DNA: TGTGCCAGCAGTGGTAGGAACTCTGGGGCTAACGTC. The chain joins TRBV6-1 to TRBJ2-6; TRBD1 might be the D (5 bases). The CDR3 end falls 3 residues outside the read, so it is completed with the germline J gene. CDR1 and CDR2 from the germline V gene are MNHNS and SASEGT. CDR3 length equals 15 residues.

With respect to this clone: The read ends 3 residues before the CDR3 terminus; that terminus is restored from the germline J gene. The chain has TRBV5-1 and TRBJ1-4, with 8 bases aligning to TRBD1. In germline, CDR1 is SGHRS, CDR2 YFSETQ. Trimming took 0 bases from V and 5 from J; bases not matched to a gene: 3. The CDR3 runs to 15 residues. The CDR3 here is CASSLGAGGNEKLFF. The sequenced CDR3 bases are TGCGCCAGCAGCTTGGGGGCAGGGGGCAATGAAAAA.

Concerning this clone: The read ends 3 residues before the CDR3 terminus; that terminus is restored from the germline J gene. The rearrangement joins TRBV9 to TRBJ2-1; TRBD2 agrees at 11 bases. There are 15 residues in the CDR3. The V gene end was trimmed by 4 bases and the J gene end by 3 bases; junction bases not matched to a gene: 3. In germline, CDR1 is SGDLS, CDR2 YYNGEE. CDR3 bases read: TGTGCCAGCAGCTCTAGCGGGGGGTACTACAATGAG. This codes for CASSSSGGYYNE. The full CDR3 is CASSSSGGYYNEQFF.

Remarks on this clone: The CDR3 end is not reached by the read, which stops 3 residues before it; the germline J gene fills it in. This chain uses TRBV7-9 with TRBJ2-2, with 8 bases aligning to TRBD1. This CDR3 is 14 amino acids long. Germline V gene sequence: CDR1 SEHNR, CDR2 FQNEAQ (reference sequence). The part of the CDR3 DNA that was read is TGTGCCAGCAGCTCTGACAGGGGAGGCGAAAAG. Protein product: CASSSDRGGEK. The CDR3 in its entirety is CASSSDRGGEKLFF. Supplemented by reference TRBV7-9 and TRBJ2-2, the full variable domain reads DTGVSQNPRHKITKRGQNVTFRCDPISEHNRLYWYRQTLGQGPEFLTYFQNEAQLEKSRLLSDRFSAERPKGSFSTLEIQRTEQGDSAMYLCASSSDRGGEKLFFGEGSRLTVL.

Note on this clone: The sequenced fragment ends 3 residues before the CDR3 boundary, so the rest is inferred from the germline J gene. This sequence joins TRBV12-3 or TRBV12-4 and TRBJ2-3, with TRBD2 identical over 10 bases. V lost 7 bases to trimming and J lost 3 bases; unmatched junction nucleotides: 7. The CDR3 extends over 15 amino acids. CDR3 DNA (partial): TGTGCCAGCACCCTCCTAGCGGGGGTGACAGATACG. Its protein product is CASTLLAGVTDT. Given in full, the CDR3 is CASTLLAGVTDTQYF.

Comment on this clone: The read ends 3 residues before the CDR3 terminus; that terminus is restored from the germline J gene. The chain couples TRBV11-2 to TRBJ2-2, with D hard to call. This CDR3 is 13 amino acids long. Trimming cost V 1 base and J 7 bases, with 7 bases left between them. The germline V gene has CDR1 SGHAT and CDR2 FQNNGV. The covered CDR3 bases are TGTGCCAGCAGCTTAGTAGTAATCGGGGAG. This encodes CASSLVVIGE. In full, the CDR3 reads CASSLVVIGELFF.

The CDR3 protein is CATSPLPRGEPYNEQFF. The sequenced CDR3 bases are TGTGCCACCTCCCCACTGCCTCGGGGAGAACCTTACAATGAG. V and J are TRBV18 and TRBJ2-1; maybe TRBD2 (5 bases). Read coverage stops 3 residues before the CDR3 terminus; the germline J gene supplies the remainder. Germline-derived CDR1 and CDR2 are KGHSH and LQKENI. The length of the CDR3 is 17 residues. V was shortened by 10 bases and J by 4 bases, with 26 bases between the two germline ends.

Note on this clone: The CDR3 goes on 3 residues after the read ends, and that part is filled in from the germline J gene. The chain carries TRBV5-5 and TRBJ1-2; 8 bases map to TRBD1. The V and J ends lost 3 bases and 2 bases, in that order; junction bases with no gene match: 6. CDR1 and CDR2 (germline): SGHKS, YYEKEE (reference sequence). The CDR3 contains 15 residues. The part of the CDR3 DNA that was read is TGTGCCAGCAGCTATAGGACAGGGCGGAACTATGGC. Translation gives CASSYRTGRNYG. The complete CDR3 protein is CASSYRTGRNYGYTF.